This is a list of T cell receptor beta chains from one sample in a study of technical replicates of blood from several donors. Here immunoSEQ multiplex PCR was the method, and the copy in TCRdb shows in-frame clones only, minus some. This table holds about 80,000 clones, 95% to 98% found once. Sequenced material: T cells isolated from PBMCs. The receptors were sampled from a human donor in good health. CDR3s include the opening cysteine and the closing phenylalanine or tryptophan. A D gene is named only where the DNA matches it firmly. Not all rows give a size; the values are once, few, many and, for expanded clones, a class.

J,V,size,D,CDR3,DNA
TRBJ2-2,TRBV7-8,NA,NA,CASSFETLANTGELFF,TGTGCCAGCAGCTTCGAGACTCTTGCGAACACCGGGGAGCTGTTTTTT
TRBJ1-3,TRBV7-9,NA,NA,CASSLGHSGNTIYF,TGTGCCAGCAGCTTAGGACACTCTGGAAACACCATATATTTT
TRBJ2-7,TRBV2,NA,NA,CASSENTADDEQYF,TGTGCCAGCAGTGAGAATACAGCCGACGACGAGCAGTACTTC
TRBJ2-7,TRBV2,NA,NA,CASSEGAGLPYEQYF,TGTGCCAGCAGCGAGGGTGCAGGTCTTCCCTACGAGCAGTACTTC
TRBJ2-4,TRBV10-3,NA,TRBD1,CAISESIYQGQKKNIQYF,TGTGCCATCAGTGAGTCGATATATCAGGGACAGAAAAAAAACATTCAGTACTTC
TRBJ2-3,TRBV5-1,once,TRBD1,CASSVTGVGTDTQYF,TGCGCCAGCAGCGTGACAGGGGTGGGCACAGATACGCAGTATTTT
TRBJ2-7,TRBV6-1,NA,NA,CASSPGRGEQYF,TGTGCCAGCAGTCCTGGTCGCGGCGAGCAGTACTTC
TRBJ1-5,TRBV5-1,NA,NA,CASSLASGSNQPQHF,TGCGCCAGCAGCTTGGCATCGGGTAGCAATCAGCCCCAGCATTTT
TRBJ2-3,TRBV12-5,NA,TRBD2,CASGLRLPGLAGLKSTDTQYF,TGTGCTAGTGGTTTGAGGCTACCGGGACTAGCGGGGCTCAAGAGCACAGATACGCAGTATTTT
TRBJ2-1,TRBV6-5,NA,TRBD2,CASRLGLAVGNEQFF,TGTGCCAGCAGGCTAGGCCTAGCGGTGGGCAATGAGCAGTTCTTC
TRBJ2-2,TRBV11-3,NA,TRBD2,CASSSALAGGVPGELFF,TGTGCCAGCAGCTCGGCCCTAGCGGGAGGAGTGCCCGGGGAGCTGTTTTTT
TRBJ2-1,TRBV11-1,NA,NA,CASGGHYNEQFF,TGTGCCAGCGGGGGACATTACAATGAGCAGTTCTTC
TRBJ2-4,TRBV2,NA,TRBD1,CASSRTGVVGNIQYF,TGTGCCAGCAGTCGGACAGGGGTAGTGGGAAACATTCAGTACTTC
TRBJ2-1,TRBV4-1,NA,NA,CASSQVRGAPSHNEQFF,TGCGCCAGCAGCCAAGTCAGGGGGGCCCCATCCCACAATGAGCAGTTCTTC
TRBJ1-4,TRBV6-1,once,NA,CASSATNNGEKLFF,TGTGCCAGCAGTGCCACTAATAATGGGGAAAAACTGTTTTTT
TRBJ1-5,TRBV27,NA,TRBD1,CASSLSIGQGSKDNQPQHF,TGTGCCAGCAGTTTATCGATCGGACAGGGGTCCAAGGACAATCAGCCCCAGCATTTT
TRBJ1-1,TRBV19,NA,TRBD1,CASRWDRGRGGAEAFF,TGTGCCAGTAGATGGGACAGGGGGCGCGGGGGGGCTGAAGCTTTCTTT
TRBJ2-3,TRBV7-9,NA,NA,CASRWTDTQYF,TGTGCCAGCCGGTGGACAGATACGCAGTATTTT
TRBJ2-3,TRBV30,NA,TRBD2,CAWSVLAGIDTQYF,TGTGCCTGGAGTGTCCTAGCGGGGATAGATACGCAGTATTTT
TRBJ2-7,TRBV5-1,NA,NA,CASSLSGFSYEQYF,TGCGCCAGCAGCTTAAGCGGCTTTTCCTACGAGCAGTACTTC
TRBJ1-4,TRBV6-1,NA,TRBD1,CASSRAGTGDEKLFF,TGTGCCAGCAGCCGGGCCGGGACAGGGGATGAAAAACTGTTTTTT
TRBJ2-1,TRBV27,NA,NA,CASSSPRAYNEQFF,TGTGCCAGCAGTTCACCCCGGGCCTACAATGAGCAGTTCTTC
TRBJ2-1,TRBV9,NA,TRBD2,CASSVGLADLLEQFF,TGTGCCAGCAGCGTAGGACTAGCGGACCTCTTAGAGCAGTTCTTC
TRBJ2-7,TRBV6-1,NA,TRBD1,CATWTGAVREQYF,TGTGCCACCTGGACAGGGGCCGTAAGGGAGCAGTACTTC
TRBJ1-2,TRBV20-1,NA,TRBD1,CSARDRAGYTF,TGCAGTGCTAGGGACAGGGCAGGCTACACCTTC
TRBJ2-7,TRBV2,NA,TRBD2,CASSDLTSAYNVPNSYEQYF,TGTGCCAGCAGTGATTTGACTAGCGCCTATAACGTACCCAACTCCTACGAGCAGTACTTC
TRBJ2-1,TRBV5-1,NA,TRBD2,CASSSGGGSYNEQFF,TGCGCCAGCAGCTCCGGGGGGGGTTCCTACAATGAGCAGTTCTTC
TRBJ1-6,TRBV18,NA,TRBD1,CASSPPGQPNSPLHF,TGTGCCAGCTCACCCCCGGGACAGCCTAATTCACCCCTCCACTTT
TRBJ2-5,TRBV7-9,NA,TRBD2,CASNSGGEETQYF,TGTGCCAGCAACTCCGGGGGGGAAGAGACCCAGTACTTC
TRBJ2-7,TRBV4-1,NA,NA,CASSQSDSIYDEQYF,TGCGCCAGCAGCCAGTCCGACAGCATATACGACGAGCAGTACTTC